The 13 T cell receptor beta chains below all came from one sample that was sequenced in a study of regulatory T cells in long-lasting Graves disease. Time point specified: newly diagnosed GD, antithyroid drugs for less than 3 months. The TCR library was made from RNA extracted from PBMCs. HTBI primers from iRepertoire and Arm-PCR of CDR3 regions yielded the TCR beta libraries. TCRdb used MiXCR to reprocess the multiplex PCR reads, holding one entry per CDR3 protein. The sample records about 530,000 distinct CDR3 sequences, roughly a sixth being singletons. Separately, the same data were catalogued under a study of T cells in Graves' hyperthyroidism and ophthalmopathy.

Sequences were derived from peripheral blood mononuclear cells (PBMCs), sampled at new diagnosis, from a patient treated with antithyroid drugs. All receptors derive from a woman aged 35-65 years with Graves disease.

The chain couples TRBV9 to TRBJ2-7, with no clear D. CDR1 is SGDLS and CDR2 is YYNGEE in the germline V gene. This CDR3 spans 12 amino acids. The V gene lost 4 bases and the J gene lost 7 bases, with 12 bases spanning the gap. CDR3 sequence reads: CASSPGYGEQYF. In nucleotides, the CDR3 is TGTGCCAGCAGCCCAGGTTATGGGGAGCAGTACTTC.

This chain joins TRBV19 and TRBJ1-6; D perhaps matches TRBD1 (5 bases). Germline V gives CDR1 LNHDA, CDR2 SQIVND (reference sequence). This CDR3 is 16 amino acids long. V was pared by 3 bases and J by 8 bases, with 17 bases between. CDR3 sequence reads: CASSMTGTRRYSPLHF. CDR3 DNA sequence: TGTGCCAGTAGTATGACCGGGACCCGTAGGTATTCACCCCTCCACTTT.

This clonotype occurred many times. The genes are TRBV2 and TRBJ1-1; TRBD1 is a possible D gene (6 bases). There are 13 residues in the CDR3. Germline loops: CDR1 SNHLY, CDR2 FYNNEI. The V gene lost 9 bases and the J gene lost 1 base, with 12 bases spanning the gap. CDR3 coding DNA: TGTGCCAGGCAAACAGGGAGGAACACTGAAGCTTTCTTT. Its translation: CARQTGRNTEAFF.

This clonotype was detected a few times. The genes are TRBV7-9 and TRBJ1-2, with D possibly being TRBD1 (5 bases). Trimming took 0 bases from V and 4 from J, leaving 15 bases between them. CDR3 size: 16 residues. Germline values: CDR1 SEHNR, CDR2 FQNEAQ (reference sequence). CDR3 sequence (DNA): TGTGCCAGCAGCTTAGCGGGGGTCAGGCGGGCCTATGGCTACACCTTC. Amino acid sequence: CASSLAGVRRAYGYTF.

The table lists this clonotype with many counts. The junction differs from germline at one of its ends, possibly a read error. This chain joins TRBV30 and TRBJ2-7, with no clear D. Germline CDR1 is GTSNPN and CDR2 is SVGIG (reference sequence). This CDR3 spans 14 amino acids. CDR3 in amino acids: CAWSVPRGSYERYF. Here the CDR3 DNA reads TGTGCCTGGAGTGTACCACGTGGAAGCTACGAGCGGTACTTC.

With respect to this clonotype: One base away lies a much larger clone, so this may be a sequencing read error. The chain employs TRBV20-1 and TRBJ2-1; 12 bases match TRBD2. With V trimmed by 4 bases and J by 3 bases, 1 base remained unmatched. This CDR3 region has 14 residues. The germline CDR1 and CDR2 sequences are DFQATT and SNEGSKA (reference sequence). CDR3 loop: CSATLAGGYNEQFF. The CDR3 DNA reads as TGCAGTGCTACACTAGCGGGGGGCTACAATGAGCAGTTCTTC.

The chain links TRBV6-1 to TRBJ2-2; TRBD2 agrees at 15 bases. In germline, CDR1 is MNHNS, CDR2 SASEGT. The CDR3 has 16 residues. V gave up 9 bases and J gave up 6 bases; unmatched junction bases: 8. In nucleotides, the CDR3 is TGTGCCAGACGGACTAGCGGGGGGGGGATAGCCGGGGAGCTGTTTTTT. It codes for CARRTSGGGIAGELFF.

Turning to this clonotype: This sequence is one base from a far larger clone and is likely a read error. The V and J genes are TRBV11-3 and TRBJ1-2, with D possibly TRBD1 on 5 matching bases. Trimming pared 8 bases from V and 5 bases from J, leaving 18 bases between. Germline V gives CDR1 SGHNT, CDR2 YENEEA. The CDR3 covers 14 residues. The DNA of the CDR3 is TGTGCCAGCGCATACCAGAGGGGAGCGTATGGCTACACCTTC. It is translated as CASAYQRGAYGYTF.

This chain links TRBV10-1 with TRBJ1-6; 8 bases match TRBD1. This CDR3 is built from 14 residues. The ends lost 3 bases at V and 9 bases at J; junction bases unmatched: 4. Germline assignment: CDR1 WNHNN and CDR2 SYGVQD (reference sequence). CDR3 sequence (DNA): TGCGCCAGCAGTGACTTACAGGGGGTTTCACCCCTCCACTTT. Protein sequence: CASSDLQGVSPLHF.

Many counts were recorded for this clonotype. The chain is built from TRBV7-2 and TRBJ2-6; possibly TRBD2 for D (6 bases). CDR1 is SGHTA and CDR2 is FQGNSA in the germline V gene. The CDR3 spans 19 residues. The ends were cut back, 1 base at V and 0 bases at J, with 16 bases in the middle. The CDR3 reads CASSLGPGRGGSGANVLTF. The CDR3 bases are TGTGCCAGCAGCTTAGGCCCAGGAAGGGGAGGCTCTGGGGCCAACGTCCTGACTTTC.

The CDR3 nucleotides are TGTGCCAGCAGCTTGACCGGGACACCCATCTATGGCTACACCTTC. Its protein is CASSLTGTPIYGYTF. V and J are TRBV11-3 and TRBJ1-2, with a tentative D call TRBD1 (6 bases). Germline loops: CDR1 SGHNT, CDR2 YENEEA. There are 15 residues in the CDR3. With 3 bases removed from V and 4 bases from J, the gap between germline ends came to 15 bases.

The rearrangement uses TRBV11-1 and TRBJ2-3, with TRBD2 matching over 8 bases. This CDR3 has 16 residues. The germline gives CDR1 SGHAT, CDR2 FQDESV (reference sequence). Germline trimming cut 2 bases from V and 0 bases from J; bases unmatched to any gene: 4. CDR3 sequence (DNA): TGTGCCAGCAGCTTAATGGCGGGAGGTAGCACAGATACGCAGTATTTT. It translates to CASSLMAGGSTDTQYF.

The chain uses TRBV18 and TRBJ2-2; TRBD2 aligns across 7 bases. CDR1 KGHSH and CDR2 LQKENI come from the germline V gene. The CDR3 spans 18 residues. The V and J ends lost 0 bases and 5 bases, in that order; junction bases with no gene match: 12. The CDR3 here is CASSPPSGEIIWTGELFF. CDR3 DNA: TGTGCCAGCTCACCACCCAGCGGGGAGATTATTTGGACCGGGGAGCTGTTTTTT.